A single sample gave rise to the 27 T cell receptor beta chains below, sequenced in a study of graft-versus-host responses after intestinal transplantation. Profiled with immunoSEQ multiplex PCR; TCRdb holds only in-frame clones, not every one. The top ten hold around 0.53% of the sample, which has approximately 24,000 clones, approximately 93% seen once. Specimen: PBMCs, collected 18 days after transplant. Source of these receptors: a human patient who received an intestinal transplant, so some T cells may come from the graft donor.

This sequence joins TRBV10-2 and TRBJ1-3; D may be TRBD1 (5 bases). V was shortened by 4 bases and J by 5 bases, with 15 bases between the two germline ends. The CDR3 consists of 15 residues. Per germline, CDR1 WSHSY and CDR2 SAAADI. The DNA for the CDR3 is TGCGCCAGCAGTGGGCAAGGGGCGGATAGAAACACCATATATTTT. This gives the protein CASSGQGADRNTIYF.

V is TRBV18 and J is TRBJ2-3, with TRBD2 identical over 9 bases. Germline V CDR1 and CDR2: KGHSH, LQKENI. The CDR3 extends over 15 amino acids. V dropped 3 bases and J dropped 3; count of bases not matched to a gene: 4. In nucleotides, the CDR3 is TGTGCCAGCTCACCGCGGGGGGGCCAAACAGATACGCAGTATTTT. Protein: CASSPRGGQTDTQYF. Based on the CDR3 plus reference TRBV18 and TRBJ2-3, the full variable domain is NAGVMQNPRHLVRRRGQEARLRCSPMKGHSHVYWYRQLPEEGLKFMVYLQKENIIDESGMPKERFSAEFPKEGPSILRIQQVVRGDSAAYFCASSPRGGQTDTQYFGPGTRLTVL.

The V and J genes are TRBV4-1 and TRBJ1-2; D is perhaps TRBD1 (6 bases). Germline V gene lookup returns CDR1 MGHRA and CDR2 YSYEKL. The CDR3 is 16 amino acids. The germline V and J ends were trimmed by 0 bases and 5 bases, with 16 bases remaining between them. The CDR3 region has the DNA TGCGCCAGCAGCCAAGAAGGCGGGACATACACTTATGGCTACACCTTC. This codes for CASSQEGGTYTYGYTF.

The V and J genes are TRBV7-9 and TRBJ2-1; 8 nucleotides align to TRBD2. Trimming took 4 bases from V and 9 from J; bases not matched to a gene: 17. Germline V gene sequence: CDR1 SEHNR, CDR2 FQNEAQ (reference sequence). This CDR3 is 17 amino acids long. The CDR3 nucleotides are TGTGCCAGCAGCTCCGAGATGGGAGTCATGGCGGGAGGTGAGCAGTTCTTC. Protein product: CASSSEMGVMAGGEQFF.

This clone was seen just once. The chain uses TRBV10-3 and TRBJ1-1, with D tentatively TRBD1 (5 bases). Trimming cost V 5 bases and J 5 bases, with 9 bases left between them. Germline V gene data show CDR1 as ENHRY and CDR2 as SYGVKD. The CDR3 totals 12 residues. This CDR3 reads CAISQGGTEAFF. In nucleotides, the CDR3 is TGTGCCATCAGTCAGGGAGGAACTGAAGCTTTCTTT.

The chain uses TRBV4-1 and TRBJ1-1; 8 bases line up with TRBD1. The germline V gene encodes CDR1 MGHRA and CDR2 YSYEKL. V dropped 5 bases and J dropped 2; count of bases not matched to a gene: 4. The CDR3 spans 14 residues. The CDR3 region has the DNA TGCGCCAGCAGCACCGGACAGGGTAACACTGAAGCTTTCTTT. It codes for CASSTGQGNTEAFF.

The chain has TRBV6-1 and TRBJ1-5; perhaps TRBD1 as D (5 bases). Germline CDR1 and CDR2: MNHNS and SASEGT. Trimming pared 8 bases from V and 1 base from J, leaving 9 bases between. The CDR3 has 13 residues. The CDR3 sequence is CASAGGSNQPQHF. For the CDR3, the DNA is TGTGCCAGCGCCGGGGGGAGCAATCAGCCCCAGCATTTT.

This chain links TRBV12-5 with TRBJ2-7; perhaps TRBD1 as D (6 bases). The CDR3 extends over 12 amino acids. Germline values: CDR1 LGHNT, CDR2 FRNRAP. The ends were cut back, 1 base at V and 6 bases at J, with 7 bases in the middle. In DNA form, the CDR3 reads TGTGCTAGTGGTTTGGCAGGGGCCGAGCAGTACTTC. Translated, it gives CASGLAGAEQYF.

This chain joins TRBV9 and TRBJ2-7; 9 nucleotides align to TRBD1. The ends lost 4 bases at V and 0 bases at J; junction bases unmatched: 8. CDR3 length: 16 amino acids. The germline V gene encodes CDR1 SGDLS and CDR2 YYNGEE. DNA for the CDR3: TGTGCCAGCAGCAGGTGGACAGGGGCGAGCTCCTACGAGCAGTACTTC. Its protein product is CASSRWTGASSYEQYF.

The chain is built from TRBV19 and TRBJ2-7; TRBD1 matches 8 bases. CDR1 and CDR2 from the germline V gene are LNHDA and SQIVND (reference sequence). This CDR3 comprises 14 residues. Trimming cost V 7 bases and J 6 bases; bases outside gene matches: 11. This CDR3 is CASTSRTGRGEQYF. CDR3 sequence (DNA): TGTGCCAGTACATCCCGGACAGGGCGAGGCGAGCAGTACTTC.

The chain has TRBV5-4 and TRBJ2-7; D unclear. Germline V gives CDR1 SGHNT, CDR2 YYREEE (reference sequence). The CDR3 contains 11 residues. V gave up 0 bases and J gave up 7 bases, with 5 bases separating them. This chain's CDR3 is CASSLGGEQYF. In nucleotides, the CDR3 is TGTGCCAGCAGCTTGGGTGGTGAGCAGTACTTC.

This chain's CDR3 is CASSLDRAGYTF. The CDR3 DNA is TGTGCCAGCAGCTTGGACAGGGCTGGCTACACCTTC. The chain combines TRBV7-9 with TRBJ1-2; TRBD1 matches 8 bases. In germline, CDR1 is SEHNR, CDR2 FQNEAQ (reference sequence). The CDR3 runs to 12 residues. V dropped 3 bases and J dropped 7; count of bases not matched to a gene: 1.

The rearrangement joins TRBV29-1 to TRBJ1-5, with D unclear. Germline V CDR1 and CDR2: SQVTM, ANQGSEA. This CDR3 region has 13 residues. The germline V and J ends were trimmed by 5 bases and 1 base, with 9 bases remaining between them. CDR3 residues: CSVRDGSNQPQHF. The CDR3 nucleotides are TGCAGCGTTAGAGACGGAAGCAATCAGCCCCAGCATTTT.

This chain joins TRBV7-6 and TRBJ2-3, with a weak D call TRBD1 (6 bases). Trimming took 8 bases from V and 3 from J, leaving 18 bases between them. The germline CDR1 and CDR2 sequences are SGHVS and FNYEAQ. This CDR3 contains 15 residues. Here the CDR3 reads CASDSGWGRTDTQYF. CDR3 in DNA: TGTGCCAGCGACAGTGGTTGGGGGCGAACAGATACGCAGTATTTT.

The sample holds a few counts of this clone. J is TRBJ1-5 and V is TRBV19, with D unclear. Deletions cut 9 bases from V and 7 bases from J, with 4 bases between. Germline assignment: CDR1 LNHDA and CDR2 SQIVND (reference sequence). CDR3 size: 9 residues. The CDR3 loop reads CARPQPQHF. The CDR3 DNA reads as TGTGCCAGACCGCAGCCCCAGCATTTT.

This clone was counted a single time. This chain uses TRBV9 with TRBJ1-4, with TRBD1 as a possible D gene (5 bases). CDR3 length equals 14 residues. V was clipped by 4 bases and J by 1 base, with 8 bases between them. Germline CDR1 is SGDLS and CDR2 is YYNGEE. The CDR3: CASSLTGTNEKLFF. The CDR3 DNA reads TGTGCCAGCAGCCTAACAGGAACTAATGAAAAACTGTTTTTT.

The V call is TRBV5-1, the J call TRBJ1-2, with unresolved D. CDR1 is SGHRS, CDR2 YFSETQ, per germline. Trimming took off 0 bases at V and 4 bases at J, with 13 bases between the two ends. The CDR3 loop spans 15 amino acids. The CDR3: CASSLGTSSTYGYTF. In DNA form, the CDR3 reads TGCGCCAGCAGCTTGGGTACCAGCTCCACCTATGGCTACACCTTC.

The V and J genes are TRBV29-1 and TRBJ2-5; D possibly matches TRBD1 or TRBD2 (6 bases each). The CDR3 spans 16 residues. Per germline, CDR1 SQVTM and CDR2 ANQGSEA. V lost 2 bases and J lost 1, with 17 bases in between. This CDR3 reads CSVERESGHIQETQYF. DNA for the CDR3: TGCAGCGTTGAACGGGAGTCGGGACACATCCAAGAGACCCAGTACTTC.

This chain connects TRBV6-1 to TRBJ1-4; tentatively, D is TRBD1 (5 bases). The CDR3 is made up of 12 amino acids. Germline V gene data show CDR1 as MNHNS and CDR2 as SASEGT. With 6 bases removed from V and 6 bases from J, the gap between germline ends came to 8 bases. DNA for the CDR3: TGTGCCAGCAGACAGGAGGATGAAAAACTGTTTTTT. Its protein product is CASRQEDEKLFF.

V usage is TRBV30 and J usage is TRBJ2-7; D unresolved. With the DNA end fitting TRBJ2-5 better, the J assignment may be wrong. Germline V CDR1 and CDR2: GTSNPN, SVGIG (reference sequence). The CDR3 extends over 13 amino acids. The CDR3 DNA sequence: TGTGCCTGGACGAAGTTCAGGTCGGAGACCCAGTACTTC. It codes for CAWTKFRSETQYF.

This chain links TRBV29-1 with TRBJ1-2; 8 bases match TRBD1. The CDR3 runs to 11 residues. The V segment lost 5 bases and the J segment 7 bases; nucleotides outside the gene matches: 3. The germline V gene has CDR1 SQVTM and CDR2 ANQGSEA. CDR3 DNA: TGCAGCGTTTGGACAGGGTTTGGCTACACCTTC. Translation: CSVWTGFGYTF.

As DNA, the CDR3 is TGTGCCAGCAGCCCGGGACAGGGGGGTTACGAGCAGTACTTC. Its translation is CASSPGQGGYEQYF. This chain connects TRBV13 to TRBJ2-7, with TRBD1 identical over 11 bases. Germline V gives CDR1 PRHDT, CDR2 FYEKMQ (reference sequence). Germline trimming cut 5 bases from V and 4 bases from J; bases unmatched to any gene: 4. The CDR3 is 14 residues long. The variable domain in full, with the rest retrieved from reference TRBV13 and TRBJ2-7, is AAGVIQSPRHLIKEKRETATLKCYPIPRHDTVYWYQQGPGQDPQFLISFYEKMQSDKGSIPDRFSAQQFSDYHSELNMSSLELGDSALYFCASSPGQGGYEQYFGPGTRLTVT.

The V gene is TRBV21-1, the J gene TRBJ1-6. TRBV21-1 is tagged as a pseudogene. This CDR3 contains 14 residues. The CDR3 DNA reads as TGTGCCAGCAGCAAAGATAATCTAAATTCACCCCTCCACTTT. Its protein is CASSKDNLNSPLHF.

J is TRBJ2-3 and V is TRBV20-1; unclear D gene. The CDR3 is 10 residues long. CDR1 is DFQATT, CDR2 SNEGSKA, per germline (reference sequence). With 5 bases removed from V and 5 bases from J, the gap between germline ends came to 5 bases. The CDR3 sequence: CSALGDTQYF. CDR3 DNA: TGCAGTGCTTTAGGAGATACGCAGTATTTT.

The chain recombines TRBV2 with TRBJ2-5; D remains ambiguous. Germline loops: CDR1 SNHLY, CDR2 FYNNEI. The V end lost 3 bases, the J end lost 4 bases, and 3 bases lay between the germline ends. CDR3 length equals 11 residues. The DNA of the CDR3 is TGTGCCAGCAGTGACAGAGAGACCCAGTACTTC. It yields the protein CASSDRETQYF. Full variable domain (remainder filled in from reference TRBV2 and TRBJ2-5): EPEVTQTPSHQVTQMGQEVILRCVPISNHLYFYWYRQILGQKVEFLVSFYNNEISEKSEIFDDQFSVERPDGSNFTLKIRSTKLEDSAMYFCASSDRETQYFGPGTRLLVL.

The CDR3 bases are TGTGCCAGCAGTCCCACTGGGAAAACACCCCTCCACTTT. This encodes CASSPTGKTPLHF. V is TRBV27 and J is TRBJ1-6; no clear D gene. V was pared by 5 bases and J by 11 bases, with 13 bases between. Germline V gene data show CDR1 as MNHEY and CDR2 as SMNVEV (reference sequence). This CDR3 contains 13 residues.

This clone was detected once. The V and J genes are TRBV7-3 and TRBJ2-7; TRBD1 matches 7 bases. Germline assignment: CDR1 SGHTA and CDR2 FQGTGA. Germline trimming cut 2 bases from V and 2 bases from J; bases unmatched to any gene: 3. The CDR3 contains 14 residues. CDR3 in amino acids: CASSLSGTAYEQYF. The CDR3 DNA follows: TGTGCCAGCAGCTTATCCGGGACAGCCTACGAGCAGTACTTC.